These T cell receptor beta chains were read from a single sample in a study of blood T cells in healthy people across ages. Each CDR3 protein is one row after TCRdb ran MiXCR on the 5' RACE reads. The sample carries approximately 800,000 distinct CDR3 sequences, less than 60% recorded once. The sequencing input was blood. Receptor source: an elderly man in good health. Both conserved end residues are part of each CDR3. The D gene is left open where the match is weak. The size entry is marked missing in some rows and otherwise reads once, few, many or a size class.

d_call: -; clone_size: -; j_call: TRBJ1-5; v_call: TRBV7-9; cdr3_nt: TGTGCCAGCAGCTTAGACGTGGTGGGGAGGCTAAGCAATCAGCCCCAGCATTTT; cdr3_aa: CASSLDVVGRLSNQPQHF
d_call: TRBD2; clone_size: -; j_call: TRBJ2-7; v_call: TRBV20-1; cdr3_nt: TGCAGTGCTAGAGATGTGCGGGACTACAATGAGCAGTACTTC; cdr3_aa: CSARDVRDYNEQYF
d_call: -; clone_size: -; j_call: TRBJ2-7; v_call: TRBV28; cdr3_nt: TGTGCCAGCAGGAGGGACCCAACGGGGTACTTC; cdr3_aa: CASRRDPTGYF
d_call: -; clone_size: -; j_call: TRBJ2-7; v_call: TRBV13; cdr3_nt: TGTGCCAGCAGCTCCCCGGGACTTCGATACGAGCAGTACTTC; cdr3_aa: CASSSPGLRYEQYF
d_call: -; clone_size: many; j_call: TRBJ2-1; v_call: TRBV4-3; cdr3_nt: TGCGCCAGCAGCCAATCCTGGCAGGGAAATGAGCAGTTCTTC; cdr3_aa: CASSQSWQGNEQFF
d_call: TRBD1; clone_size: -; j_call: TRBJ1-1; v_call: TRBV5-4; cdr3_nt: TGTGCCAGCAGCTCCGGACAGGGGAGGACTGGAGCTTTCTTT; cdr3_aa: CASSSGQGRTGAFF
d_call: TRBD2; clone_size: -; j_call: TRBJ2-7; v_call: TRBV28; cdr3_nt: TGTGCCAGCAGTTCGAGCGGGAGGATCTCCTACGAGCAGTACTTC; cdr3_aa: CASSSSGRISYEQYF
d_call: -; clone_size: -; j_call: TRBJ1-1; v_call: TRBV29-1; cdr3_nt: TGCAGCGTAGATTCTGAAGTGGCTTTCTTT; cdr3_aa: CSVDSEVAFF
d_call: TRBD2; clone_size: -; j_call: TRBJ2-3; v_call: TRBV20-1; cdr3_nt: TGCAGTGCTAGAAATATGGGTGGGTCTAGCGGGAGCGTGGATACGCAGTATTTT; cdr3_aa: CSARNMGGSSGSVDTQYF
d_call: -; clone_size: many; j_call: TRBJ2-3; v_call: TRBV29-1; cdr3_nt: TGCAGCGCCCCGCTTGGGGGGCCCACAGATACGCAGTATTTT; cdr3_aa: CSAPLGGPTDTQYF
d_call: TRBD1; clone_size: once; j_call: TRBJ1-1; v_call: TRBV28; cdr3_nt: TGTGCCAGCAGTCCAGCTGACAGGGACAACACTGAAGCTTTCTTT; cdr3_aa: CASSPADRDNTEAFF
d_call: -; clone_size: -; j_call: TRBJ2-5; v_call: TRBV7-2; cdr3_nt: TGTGCCAGCAGCCTACAATTGGGTAGAGAGACCCAGTACTTC; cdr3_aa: CASSLQLGRETQYF
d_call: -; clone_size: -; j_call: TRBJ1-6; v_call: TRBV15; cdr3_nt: TGTGCCACCAGGCCGGGACTAGGCTATAATTCACCCCTCCACTTT; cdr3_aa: CATRPGLGYNSPLHF
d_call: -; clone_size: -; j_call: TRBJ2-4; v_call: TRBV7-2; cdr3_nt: TGTGCCAGCACCCTTCAGGAGACCAAAAACATTCAGTACTTC; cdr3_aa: CASTLQETKNIQYF
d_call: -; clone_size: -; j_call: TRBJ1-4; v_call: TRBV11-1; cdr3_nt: TGTGCCAGCAGCCGACCAGGTAGTGAAAAACTGTTTTTT; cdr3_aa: CASSRPGSEKLFF
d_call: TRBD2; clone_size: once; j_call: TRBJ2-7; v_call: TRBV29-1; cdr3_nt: TGCAGCGTTGATGGGACTAGCGGAACCTACGAGCAGTACTTC; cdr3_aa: CSVDGTSGTYEQYF
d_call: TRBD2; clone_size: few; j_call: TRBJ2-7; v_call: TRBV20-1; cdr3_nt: TGCAGTGCAACCAGCGGGAGGGGCTACGAGCAGTACTTC; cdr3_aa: CSATSGRGYEQYF
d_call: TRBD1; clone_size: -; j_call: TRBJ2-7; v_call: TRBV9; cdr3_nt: TGTGCCAGCAGCGTTCTACGGACAGGGAGTTCTGAGCAGTACTTC; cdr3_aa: CASSVLRTGSSEQYF
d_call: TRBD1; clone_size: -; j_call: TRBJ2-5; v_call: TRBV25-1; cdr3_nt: TGTGCCAGCAGTGACACCGGGACAGGGATCGAGACCCAGTACTTC; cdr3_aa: CASSDTGTGIETQYF